The entry below describes one TCR beta chain. Its antigen remains unidentified. This CDR3 is built from 15 residues. CDR1 MNHEY and CDR2 SVGAGI come from the germline V gene. Trimming cost V 0 bases and J 3 bases; bases outside gene matches: 3. This record comes from a study of T cells after yellow fever vaccination. General study results and limits: A weaker but faster secondary response was observed, peaking on day 5 versus 15. In FACS-sorted repertoires, abundant clonotypes from the bulk population could appear as contaminants. Most clones from primary vaccination were detected again post-booster (just under 97% CD4, around 88% CD8). Relatively few clonotypes were ones that appeared in both CD4 and CD8 compartments.

TCRdb re-called the 5' RACE reads through MiXCR, storing one row per CDR3 protein. The sample lists 620,000 or so distinct CDR3 sequences, 9% to 15% occurring once. The clonotype originates from a young man who received the YFV17D yellow fever vaccine. The J gene is TRBJ2-7, the V gene TRBV6-5; 9 bases are shared with TRBD2. The sample consisted of PBMCs, taken on the day of the yellow fever booster vaccination. CDR3 nucleotide sequence: TGTGCCAGCAGTTACTCAACTAGCGGGTTCTACGAGCAGTACTTC. Amino acid sequence: CASSYSTSGFYEQYF.